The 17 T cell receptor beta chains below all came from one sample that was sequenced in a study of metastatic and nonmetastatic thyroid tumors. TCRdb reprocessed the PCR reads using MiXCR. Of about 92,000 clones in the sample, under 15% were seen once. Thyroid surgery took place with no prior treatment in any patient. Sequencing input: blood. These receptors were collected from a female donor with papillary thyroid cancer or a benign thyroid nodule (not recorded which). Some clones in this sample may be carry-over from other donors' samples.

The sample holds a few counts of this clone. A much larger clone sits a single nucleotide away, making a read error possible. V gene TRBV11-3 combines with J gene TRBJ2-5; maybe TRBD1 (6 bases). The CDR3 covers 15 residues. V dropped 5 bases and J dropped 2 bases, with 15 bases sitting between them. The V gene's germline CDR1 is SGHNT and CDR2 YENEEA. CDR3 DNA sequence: TGTGCCAGCAGCCCTGGGACATGGGGTCAAGAGACCCAGTACTTC. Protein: CASSPGTWGQETQYF.

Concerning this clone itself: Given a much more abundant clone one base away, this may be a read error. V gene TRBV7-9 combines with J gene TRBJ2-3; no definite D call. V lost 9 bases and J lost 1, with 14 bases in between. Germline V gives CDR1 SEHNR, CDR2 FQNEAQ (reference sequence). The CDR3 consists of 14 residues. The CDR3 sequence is CAREKEDGTDTQYF. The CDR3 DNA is TGTGCCAGGGAGAAGGAAGATGGCACAGATACGCAGTATTTT.

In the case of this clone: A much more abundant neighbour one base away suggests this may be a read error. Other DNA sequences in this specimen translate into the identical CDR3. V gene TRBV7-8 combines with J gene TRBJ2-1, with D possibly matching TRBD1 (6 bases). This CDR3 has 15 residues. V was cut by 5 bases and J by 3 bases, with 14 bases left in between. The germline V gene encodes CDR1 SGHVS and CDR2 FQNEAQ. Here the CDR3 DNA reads TGTGCCAGCAGCCGAAGTGAGGGGGTCTACAATGAGCAGTTCTTC. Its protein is CASSRSEGVYNEQFF.

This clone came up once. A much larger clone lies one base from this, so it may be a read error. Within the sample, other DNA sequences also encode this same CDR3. The CDR3 loop is CASSLVSAWGTEAFF. The CDR3 nucleotides read TGTGCCAGCAGCTTAGTTTCAGCATGGGGCACTGAAGCTTTCTTT. The V and J genes are TRBV7-9 and TRBJ1-1, with unresolved D. The germline V gene has CDR1 SEHNR and CDR2 FQNEAQ (reference sequence). V lost 1 base, J lost 4 bases, and 13 bases lay in between. The length of the CDR3 is 15 residues. The entire variable domain, with the rest obtained from reference TRBV7-9 and TRBJ1-1, is as follows: DTGVSQNPRHKITKRGQNVTFRCDPISEHNRLYWYRQTLGQGPEFLTYFQNEAQLEKSRLLSDRFSAERPKGSFSTLEIQRTEQGDSAMYLCASSLVSAWGTEAFFGQGTRLTVV.

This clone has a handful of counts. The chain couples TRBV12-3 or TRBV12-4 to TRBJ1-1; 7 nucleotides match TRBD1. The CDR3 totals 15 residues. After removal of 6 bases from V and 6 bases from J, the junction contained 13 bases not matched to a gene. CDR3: CASSLCPDRGPEAFF. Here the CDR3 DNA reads TGTGCCAGCAGCCTGTGCCCCGATAGGGGGCCTGAAGCTTTCTTT.

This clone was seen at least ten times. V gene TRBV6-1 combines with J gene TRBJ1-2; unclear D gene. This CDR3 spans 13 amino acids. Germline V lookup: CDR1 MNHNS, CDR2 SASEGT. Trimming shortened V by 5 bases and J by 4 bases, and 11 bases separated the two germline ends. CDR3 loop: CASSSPPAYGYTF. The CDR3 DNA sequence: TGTGCCAGCAGTTCCCCGCCGGCCTATGGCTACACCTTC.

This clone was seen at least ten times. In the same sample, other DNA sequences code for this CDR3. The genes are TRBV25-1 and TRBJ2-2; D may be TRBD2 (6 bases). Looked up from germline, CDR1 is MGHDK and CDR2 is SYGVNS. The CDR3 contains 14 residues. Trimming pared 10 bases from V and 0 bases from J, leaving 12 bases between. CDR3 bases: TGTGCCACGGACGGGAGCCCGAACACCGGGGAGCTGTTTTTT. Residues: CATDGSPNTGELFF.

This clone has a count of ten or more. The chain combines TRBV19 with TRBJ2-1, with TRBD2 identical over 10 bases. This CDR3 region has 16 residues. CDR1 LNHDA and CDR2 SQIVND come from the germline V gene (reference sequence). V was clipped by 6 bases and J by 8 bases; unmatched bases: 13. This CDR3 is CASSVRSAGGPYEQFF. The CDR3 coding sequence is TGTGCCAGTAGCGTGAGGTCAGCGGGGGGGCCTTATGAGCAGTTCTTC.

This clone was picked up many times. The CDR3 nucleotides are TGTGCCAGCAGCCCAGCATTGGGGGGACAGCCCCAGCATTTT. Protein: CASSPALGGQPQHF. The gene calls are TRBV4-2 and TRBJ1-5, with D perhaps matching TRBD1 (5 bases). The germline V and J ends were trimmed by 4 bases and 7 bases, with 14 bases remaining between them. Germline loops: CDR1 LGHNA, CDR2 YNFKEQ. This CDR3 spans 14 amino acids.

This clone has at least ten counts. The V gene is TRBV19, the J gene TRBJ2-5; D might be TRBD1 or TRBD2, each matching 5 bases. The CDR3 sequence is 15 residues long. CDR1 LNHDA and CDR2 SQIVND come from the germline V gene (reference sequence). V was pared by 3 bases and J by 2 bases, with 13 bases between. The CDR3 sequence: CASSIGGLGQETQYF. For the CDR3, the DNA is TGTGCCAGTAGTATTGGGGGTTTAGGTCAAGAGACCCAGTACTTC.

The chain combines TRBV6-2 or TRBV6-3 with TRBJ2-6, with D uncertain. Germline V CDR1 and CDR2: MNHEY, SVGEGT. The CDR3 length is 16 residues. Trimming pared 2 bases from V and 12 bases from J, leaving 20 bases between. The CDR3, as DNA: TGTGCCAGCAGTTACCTAAGAGATACAGTTAAGCCCGTCCTGACTTTC. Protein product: CASSYLRDTVKPVLTF.

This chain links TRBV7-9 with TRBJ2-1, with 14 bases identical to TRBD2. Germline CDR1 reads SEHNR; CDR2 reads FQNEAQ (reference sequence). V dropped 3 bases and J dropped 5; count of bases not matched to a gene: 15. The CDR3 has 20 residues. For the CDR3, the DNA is TGTGCCAGCAGCTTCCCAGGGAACGGACTAGCGGGGGGCCTGGACAATGAGCAGTTCTTC. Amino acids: CASSFPGNGLAGGLDNEQFF.

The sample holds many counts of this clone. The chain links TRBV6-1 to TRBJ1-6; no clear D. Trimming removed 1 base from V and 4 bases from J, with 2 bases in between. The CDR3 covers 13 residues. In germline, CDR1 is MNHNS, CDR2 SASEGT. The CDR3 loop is CASSEGYNSPLHF. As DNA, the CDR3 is TGTGCCAGCAGTGAAGGGTATAATTCACCCCTCCACTTT.

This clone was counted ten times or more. The DNA of the CDR3 is TGTGCCAGCAGTTTAGGGCTTCCCCAGTACTTC. Its translation is CASSLGLPQYF. The chain employs TRBV12-3 or TRBV12-4 and TRBJ2-5, with D uncertain. The V end lost 1 base, the J end lost 9 bases, and 6 bases lay between the germline ends. The CDR3 totals 11 residues.

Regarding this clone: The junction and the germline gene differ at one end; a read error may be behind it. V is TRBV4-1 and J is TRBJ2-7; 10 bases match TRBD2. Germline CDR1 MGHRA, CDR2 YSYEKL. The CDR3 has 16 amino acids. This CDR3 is CARSQDPSGGIYEQYF. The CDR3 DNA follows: TGCGCCAGAAGCCAAGACCCTAGCGGGGGCATCTACGAGCAGTACTTC.

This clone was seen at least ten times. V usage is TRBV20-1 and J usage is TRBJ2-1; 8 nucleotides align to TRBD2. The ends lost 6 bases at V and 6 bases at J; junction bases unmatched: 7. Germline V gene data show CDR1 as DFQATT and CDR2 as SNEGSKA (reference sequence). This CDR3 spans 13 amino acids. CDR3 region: CSAAGTRRNEQFF. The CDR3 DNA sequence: TGCAGTGCCGCCGGGACTAGGCGCAATGAGCAGTTCTTC.

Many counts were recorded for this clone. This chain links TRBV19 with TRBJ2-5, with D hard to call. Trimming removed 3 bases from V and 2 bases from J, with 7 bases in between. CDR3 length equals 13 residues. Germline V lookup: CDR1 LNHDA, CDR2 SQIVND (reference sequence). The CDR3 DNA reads TGTGCCAGTAGTATCGGATTACAAGAGACCCAGTACTTC. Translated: CASSIGLQETQYF.